This is a list of T cell receptor beta chains from one sample in a study of blood T cell repertoires in COVID-19. Repertoires were generated with immunoSEQ multiplex PCR, while TCRdb's copy carries only in-frame clones and drops some. Among about 320,000 clones listed, more than 90% were seen once. Sequencing input: PBMCs or T cells enriched from blood (not recorded which). The receptors come from a woman between 25 and 40 years old who had been exposed to COVID-19. Both conserved end residues are part of each CDR3. A D gene is named only where the DNA matches it firmly. For some rows the clone size is stated as once, few or many, or as a class when expanded; others skip it.

>TRBD1|TRBJ1-2|TRBV4-2|-|17
TGTGCCAGCAGCCAAGAGTTCGGGACAGGGGGCAGAGATGGCTACACCTTC
CASSQEFGTGGRDGYTF
>-|TRBJ2-2|TRBV4-3|-|17
TGCGCCAGCAGCCAAGGTTCAGGGACTCTGAACACCGGGGAGCTGTTTTTT
CASSQGSGTLNTGELFF
>-|TRBJ2-5|TRBV6-5|-|14
TGTGCCAGCACCCCCCAGCCTAGCCAAGAGACCCAGTACTTC
CASTPQPSQETQYF
>TRBD1|TRBJ1-4|TRBV5-1|-|17
TGCGCCAGCAGCTCACTTTCCGGGACAGGGGGCAGTGAAAAACTGTTTTTT
CASSSLSGTGGSEKLFF
>TRBD1|TRBJ1-2|TRBV7-9|once|14
TGTGCCAGCAGCTATCCAGGGGGCGTCTATGGCTACACCTTC
CASSYPGGVYGYTF
>TRBD1|TRBJ1-1|TRBV5-1|once|16
TGCGCCAGCAGCTTGGTATCAGGGGGGCTGAACACTGAAGCTTTCTTT
CASSLVSGGLNTEAFF
>-|TRBJ2-5|TRBV24-1|-|13
TGTGCCACCAGTGGAAGGGGGGGAGAGACCCAGTACTTC
CATSGRGGETQYF
>TRBD1|TRBJ2-2|TRBV2|-|16
TGTGCCAGCAGTGACTTTCTGACAGGGGAAGGCGGGGAGCTGTTTTTT
CASSDFLTGEGGELFF
>-|TRBJ1-6|TRBV3-1/TRBV3-2|-|13
TGTGCCAGCAGCCAACCGGGGAATTCACCCCTCCACTTT
CASSQPGNSPLHF
>TRBD1|TRBJ1-4|TRBV29-1|-|12
TGCAGCGTTAGGGGGCTGGGCGAAAAACTGTTTTTT
CSVRGLGEKLFF
>-|TRBJ2-5|TRBV5-4|once|17
TGTGCCAGCAGCTCCGAGGCGGCGGGGGCCGGTGTGGAGACCCAGTACTTC
CASSSEAAGAGVETQYF
>-|TRBJ2-1|TRBV5-1|-|13
TGCGCCAGCAGCTTGTTTGGTGCGAATGAGCAGTTCTTC
CASSLFGANEQFF
>-|TRBJ1-2|TRBV7-9|-|15
TGTGCCAGCAGCCCACGGACAGTCTCTAACTATGGCTACACCTTC
CASSPRTVSNYGYTF
>-|TRBJ1-1|TRBV24-1|-|13
TGTGCCACCAGTGACTCGACAGGTAATGAAGCTTTCTTT
CATSDSTGNEAFF
>-|TRBJ1-1|TRBV9|-|12
TGTGCCAGCAGCGATCGGGGGGAATTAGTTTTCTTT
CASSDRGELVFF
>TRBD2|TRBJ2-5|TRBV9|-|16
TGTGCCAGCAGCGTAGGGTCGTCGCGGGGGGTGGAGACCCAGTACTTC
CASSVGSSRGVETQYF
>TRBD1|TRBJ2-4|TRBV7-9|-|18
TGTGCCAGCAGCTCCATAGTGGGGGACAGGGGAACGAGGAACATTCAGTACTTC
CASSSIVGDRGTRNIQYF
>-|TRBJ1-1|TRBV10-3|-|16
TGTGCCATCAGTGGCTCCGCGGGGGTCACGGCGGAAGGAGCTTTCTTT
CAISGSAGVTAEGAFF
>TRBD1|TRBJ1-3|TRBV18|-|14
TGTGCCAGCTCACCCGACAGGGTTGGAAACACCATATATTTT
CASSPDRVGNTIYF
>TRBD1|TRBJ1-2|TRBV5-6|once|14
TGTGCCAGCAGCTTTACAGGGGGCCTCTATGGCTACACCTTC
CASSFTGGLYGYTF
>-|TRBJ1-6|TRBV5-5|-|14
TGTGCCAGCAGCTTGGCAGGCTATAATTCACCCCTCCACTTT
CASSLAGYNSPLHF
>TRBD2|TRBJ2-7|TRBV20-1|-|14
TGCAGTGCTAGTCTACCAGCGGGGGCGGGGGAGCAGTACTTC
CSASLPAGAGEQYF
>TRBD1|TRBJ1-2|TRBV3-1/TRBV3-2|once|14
TGTGCCAGCAGCCTCCCCGGACAGGGCAATGGCTACACCTTC
CASSLPGQGNGYTF
>-|TRBJ1-1|TRBV5-5|-|14
TGTGCCAGCAAATTGCGGCCTGTGAACACTGAAGCTTTCTTT
CASKLRPVNTEAFF
>-|TRBJ2-6|TRBV5-1|-|15
TGCGCCAGCAGGTCCAGGGACTTTGGGGCCAACGTCCTGACTTTC
CASRSRDFGANVLTF
>TRBD1|TRBJ1-2|TRBV6-5|few|13
TGTGCCAGCAGTTTACAAGGGGGCTCTGGCTACACCTTC
CASSLQGGSGYTF